The entry below describes one TCR beta chain. What it binds is unknown. Germline V gene sequence: CDR1 SNHLY, CDR2 FYNNEI. The CDR3 sequence is 11 residues long. V lost 6 bases and J 1 base, leaving 3 bases between the germline ends. Using immunoSEQ multiplex PCR, the repertoire was profiled, and TCRdb retains in-frame clones only, with some absent. The sample lists tens of thousands of clones, about 96% seen once, with under 0.2% in the top ten. This entry is derived from a study of B cell selection in AIRE deficiency. The sorted conventional CD4 T cells were gated as CD4+CD127+. Study-wide points: In TCRBV usage, CDR3 length and diversity, patient Tconv and Treg cells matched healthy donors. Shared Treg sequences had shorter CDR3s, biased toward rearrangements with few non-templated insertions. With only TCRbeta sequenced, less than 45% of shared healthy Treg sequences overlapped Tconv. Only about 9.3% of around 3,800 shared Treg sequences were patient-specific; 30% to 40% healthy-specific.

The clonotype comes from a human donor in good health. V is TRBV2 and J is TRBJ2-5; no firm D call. Sequenced input: CD4+CD127+ conventional T cells sorted from PBMCs. Here the CDR3 reads CASSLQETQYF. For the CDR3, the DNA is TGTGCCAGCAGCCTCCAAGAGACCCAGTACTTC.